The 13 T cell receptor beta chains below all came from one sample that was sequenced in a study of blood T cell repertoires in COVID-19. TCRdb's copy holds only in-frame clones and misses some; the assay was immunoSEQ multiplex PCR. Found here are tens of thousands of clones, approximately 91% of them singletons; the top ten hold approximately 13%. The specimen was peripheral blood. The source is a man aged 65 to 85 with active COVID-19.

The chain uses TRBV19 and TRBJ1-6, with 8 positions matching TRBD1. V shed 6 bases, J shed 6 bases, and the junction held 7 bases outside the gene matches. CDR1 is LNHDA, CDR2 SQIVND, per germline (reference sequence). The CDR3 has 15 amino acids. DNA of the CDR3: TGTGCCAGTAGGACACAGGGGGAACTTAATTCACCCCTCCACTTT. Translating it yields CASRTQGELNSPLHF.

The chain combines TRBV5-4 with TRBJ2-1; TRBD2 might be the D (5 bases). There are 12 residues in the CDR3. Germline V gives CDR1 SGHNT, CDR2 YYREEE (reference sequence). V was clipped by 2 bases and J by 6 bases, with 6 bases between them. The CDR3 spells CASSFGSNEQFF. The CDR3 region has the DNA TGTGCCAGCAGCTTTGGGAGCAATGAGCAGTTCTTC. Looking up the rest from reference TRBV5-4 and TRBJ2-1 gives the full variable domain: ETGVTQSPTHLIKTRGQQVTLRCSSQSGHNTVSWYQQALGQGPQFIFQYYREEENGRGNFPPRFSGLQFPNYSSELNVNALELDDSALYLCASSFGSNEQFFGPGTRLTVL.

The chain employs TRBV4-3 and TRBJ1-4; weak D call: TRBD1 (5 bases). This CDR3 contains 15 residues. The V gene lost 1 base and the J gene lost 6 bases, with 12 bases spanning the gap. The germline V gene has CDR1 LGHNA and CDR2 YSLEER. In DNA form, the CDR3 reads TGCGCCAGCAGCCAAGCGGGCAGGGCGGATGAAAAACTGTTTTTT. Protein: CASSQAGRADEKLFF.

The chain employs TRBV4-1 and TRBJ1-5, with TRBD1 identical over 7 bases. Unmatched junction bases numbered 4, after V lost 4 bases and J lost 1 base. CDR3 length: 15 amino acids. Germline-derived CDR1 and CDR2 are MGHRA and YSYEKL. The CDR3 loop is CASSLGTVSNQPQHF. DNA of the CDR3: TGCGCCAGCAGCCTTGGGACAGTCAGCAATCAGCCCCAGCATTTT.

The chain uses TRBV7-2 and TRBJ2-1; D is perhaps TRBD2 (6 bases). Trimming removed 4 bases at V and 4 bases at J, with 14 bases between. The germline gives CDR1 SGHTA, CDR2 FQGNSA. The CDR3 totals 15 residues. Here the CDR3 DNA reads TGTGCCAGCAGCTCGGACTACCCCGAGTACAATGAGCAGTTCTTC. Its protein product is CASSSDYPEYNEQFF.

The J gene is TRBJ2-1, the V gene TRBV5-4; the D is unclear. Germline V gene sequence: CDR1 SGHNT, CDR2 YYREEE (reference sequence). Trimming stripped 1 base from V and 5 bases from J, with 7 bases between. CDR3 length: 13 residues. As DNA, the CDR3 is TGTGCCAGCAGCTTGACAGAGAACAATGAGCAGTTCTTC. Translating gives CASSLTENNEQFF.

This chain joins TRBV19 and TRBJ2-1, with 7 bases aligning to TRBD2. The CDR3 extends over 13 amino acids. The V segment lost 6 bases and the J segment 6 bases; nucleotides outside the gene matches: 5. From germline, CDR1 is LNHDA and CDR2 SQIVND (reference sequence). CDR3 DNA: TGTGCCAGTAGGGAGCCGGGGGGCAATGAGCAGTTCTTC. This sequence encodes CASREPGGNEQFF.

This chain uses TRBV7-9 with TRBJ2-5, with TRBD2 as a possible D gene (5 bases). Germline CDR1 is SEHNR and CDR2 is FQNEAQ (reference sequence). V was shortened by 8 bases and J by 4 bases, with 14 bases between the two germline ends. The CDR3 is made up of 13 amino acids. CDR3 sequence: CASELKAGETQYF. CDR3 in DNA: TGTGCCAGCGAGCTTAAGGCGGGAGAGACCCAGTACTTC.

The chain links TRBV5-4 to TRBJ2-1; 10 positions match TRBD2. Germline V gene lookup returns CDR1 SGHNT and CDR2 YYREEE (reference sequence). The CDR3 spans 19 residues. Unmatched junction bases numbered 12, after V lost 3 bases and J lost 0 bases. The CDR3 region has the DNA TGTGCCAGCAGCTGGGGCGGTAGCGGGAGGTCTAGCTCCTACAATGAGCAGTTCTTC. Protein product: CASSWGGSGRSSSYNEQFF.

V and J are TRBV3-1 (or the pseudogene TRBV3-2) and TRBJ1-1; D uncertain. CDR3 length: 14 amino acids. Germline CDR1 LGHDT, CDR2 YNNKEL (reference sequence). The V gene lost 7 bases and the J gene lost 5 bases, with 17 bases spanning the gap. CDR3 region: CASTRLGSRTEAFF. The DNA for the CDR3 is TGTGCCAGCACTCGTCTCGGGTCGAGGACTGAAGCTTTCTTT.

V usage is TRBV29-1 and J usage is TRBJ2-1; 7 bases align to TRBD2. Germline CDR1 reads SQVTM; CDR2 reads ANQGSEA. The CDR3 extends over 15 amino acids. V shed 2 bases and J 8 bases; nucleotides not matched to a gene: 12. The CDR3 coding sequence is TGCAGCGTTGAAAGAGCGGGAAGGAGTAATGATGAGCAGTTCTTC. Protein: CSVERAGRSNDEQFF.

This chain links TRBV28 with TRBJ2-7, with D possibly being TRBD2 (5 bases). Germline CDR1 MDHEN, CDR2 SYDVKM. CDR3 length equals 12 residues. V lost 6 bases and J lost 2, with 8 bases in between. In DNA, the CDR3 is TGTGCCAGCAGGGTCGGGACCTACGAGCAGTACTTC. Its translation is CASRVGTYEQYF.

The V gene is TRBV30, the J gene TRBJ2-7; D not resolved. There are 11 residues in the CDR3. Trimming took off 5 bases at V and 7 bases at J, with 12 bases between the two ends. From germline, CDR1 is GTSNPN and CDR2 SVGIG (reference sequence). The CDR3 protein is CAWGWLREQYF. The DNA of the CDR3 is TGTGCCTGGGGGTGGTTGCGGGAGCAGTACTTC. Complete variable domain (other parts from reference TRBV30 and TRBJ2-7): SQTIHQWPATLVQPVGSPLSLECTVEGTSNPNLYWYRQAAGRGLQLLFYSVGIGQISSEVPQNLSASRPQDRQFILSSKKLLLSDSGFYLCAWGWLREQYFGPGTRLTVT.